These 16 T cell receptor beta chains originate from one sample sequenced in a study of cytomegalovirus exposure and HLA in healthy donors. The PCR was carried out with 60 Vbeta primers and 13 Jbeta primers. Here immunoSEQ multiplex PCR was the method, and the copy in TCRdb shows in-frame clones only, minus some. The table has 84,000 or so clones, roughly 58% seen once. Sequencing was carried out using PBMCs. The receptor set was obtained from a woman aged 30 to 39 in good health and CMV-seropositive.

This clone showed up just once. The CDR3: CASSSGQGAYEQYF. CDR3 nucleotides: TGTGCCAGCAGTTCGGGACAGGGGGCCTACGAGCAGTACTTC. The gene calls are TRBV6-5 and TRBJ2-5, with 11 bases lining up with TRBD1. The end of the DNA aligns better with TRBJ2-7, so the J call may be wrong. Germline assignment: CDR1 MNHEY and CDR2 SVGAGI. This CDR3 is 14 amino acids long.

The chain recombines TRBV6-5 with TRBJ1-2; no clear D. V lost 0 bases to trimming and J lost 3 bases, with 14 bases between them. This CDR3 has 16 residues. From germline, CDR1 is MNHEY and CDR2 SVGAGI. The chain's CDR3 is CASSYSTLPQDYGYTF. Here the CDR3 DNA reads TGTGCCAGCAGTTACTCGACCCTCCCCCAGGACTATGGCTACACCTTC.

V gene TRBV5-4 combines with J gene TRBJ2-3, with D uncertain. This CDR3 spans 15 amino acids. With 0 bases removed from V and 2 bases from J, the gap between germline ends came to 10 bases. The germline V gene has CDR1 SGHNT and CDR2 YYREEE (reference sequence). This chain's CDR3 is CASSLGLLPTDTQYF. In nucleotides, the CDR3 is TGTGCCAGCAGCTTGGGACTTCTCCCCACAGATACGCAGTATTTT.

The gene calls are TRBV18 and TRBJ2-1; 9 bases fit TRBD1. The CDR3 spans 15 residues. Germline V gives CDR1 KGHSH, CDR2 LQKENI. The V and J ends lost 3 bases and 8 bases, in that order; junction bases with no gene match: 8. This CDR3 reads CASSPGTGRWDEQFF. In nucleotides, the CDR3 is TGTGCCAGCTCACCGGGGACAGGGAGGTGGGATGAGCAGTTCTTC.

CDR3 sequence reads: CASAPSGRETQYF. The CDR3 nucleotides are TGTGCCAGCGCCCCCTCGGGTCGGGAGACCCAGTACTTC. The chain recombines TRBV28 with TRBJ2-5; D call uncertain. Germline loops: CDR1 MDHEN, CDR2 SYDVKM. The CDR3 is 13 amino acids. Trimming took 8 bases from V and 5 from J, leaving 15 bases between them.

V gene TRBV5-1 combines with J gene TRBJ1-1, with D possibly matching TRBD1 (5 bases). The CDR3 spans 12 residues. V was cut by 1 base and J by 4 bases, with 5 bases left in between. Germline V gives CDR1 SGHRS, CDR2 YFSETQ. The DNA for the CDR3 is TGCGCCAGCAGCTTGCAGGGCACTGAAGCTTTCTTT. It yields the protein CASSLQGTEAFF.

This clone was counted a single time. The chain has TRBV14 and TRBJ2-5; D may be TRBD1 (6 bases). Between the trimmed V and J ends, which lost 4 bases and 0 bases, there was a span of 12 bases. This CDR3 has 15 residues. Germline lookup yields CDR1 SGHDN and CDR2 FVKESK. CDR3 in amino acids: CASSPYQGYQETQYF. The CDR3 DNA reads TGTGCCAGCAGCCCCTACCAGGGGTACCAAGAGACCCAGTACTTC. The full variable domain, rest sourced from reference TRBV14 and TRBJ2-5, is EAGVTQFPSHSVIEKGQTVTLRCDPISGHDNLYWYRRVMGKEIKFLLHFVKESKQDESGMPNNRFLAERTGGTYSTLKVQPAELEDSGVYFCASSPYQGYQETQYFGPGTRLLVL.

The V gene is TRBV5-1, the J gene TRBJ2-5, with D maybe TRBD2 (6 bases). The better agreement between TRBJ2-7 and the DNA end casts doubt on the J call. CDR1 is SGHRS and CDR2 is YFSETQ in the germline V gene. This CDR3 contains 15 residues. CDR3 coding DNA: TGCGCCAGCAGCTTGGTCTCAGCTAGCGCCTACGAGCAGTACTTC. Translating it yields CASSLVSASAYEQYF.

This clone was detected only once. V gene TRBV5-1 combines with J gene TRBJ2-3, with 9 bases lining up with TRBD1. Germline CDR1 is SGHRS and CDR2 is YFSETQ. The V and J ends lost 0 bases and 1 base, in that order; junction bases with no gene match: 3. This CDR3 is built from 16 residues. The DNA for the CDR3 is TGCGCCAGCAGCTTGGGGACAGGGGTGGGCACAGATACGCAGTATTTT. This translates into CASSLGTGVGTDTQYF.

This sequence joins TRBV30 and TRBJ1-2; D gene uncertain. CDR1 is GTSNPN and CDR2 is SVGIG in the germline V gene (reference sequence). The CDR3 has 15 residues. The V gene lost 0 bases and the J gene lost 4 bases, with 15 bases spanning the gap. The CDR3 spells CAWSVSSWSPYGYTF. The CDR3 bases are TGTGCCTGGAGTGTGTCAAGCTGGTCCCCCTATGGCTACACCTTC.

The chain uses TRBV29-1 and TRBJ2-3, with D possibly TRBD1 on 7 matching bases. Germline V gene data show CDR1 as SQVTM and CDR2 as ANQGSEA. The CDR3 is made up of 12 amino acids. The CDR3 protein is CQGGPTSDTQYF. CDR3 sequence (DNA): TGCCAGGGGGGACCGACCTCAGATACGCAGTATTTT.

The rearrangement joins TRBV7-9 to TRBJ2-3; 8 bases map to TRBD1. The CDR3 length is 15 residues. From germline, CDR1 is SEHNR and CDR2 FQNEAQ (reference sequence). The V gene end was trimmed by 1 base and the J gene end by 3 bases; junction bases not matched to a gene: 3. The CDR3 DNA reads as TGTGCCAGCAGCTTAGGGACAGGGTTGACAGATACGCAGTATTTT. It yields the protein CASSLGTGLTDTQYF. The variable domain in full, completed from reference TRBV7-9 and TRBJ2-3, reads DTGVSQNPRHKITKRGQNVTFRCDPISEHNRLYWYRQTLGQGPEFLTYFQNEAQLEKSRLLSDRFSAERPKGSFSTLEIQRTEQGDSAMYLCASSLGTGLTDTQYFGPGTRLTVL.

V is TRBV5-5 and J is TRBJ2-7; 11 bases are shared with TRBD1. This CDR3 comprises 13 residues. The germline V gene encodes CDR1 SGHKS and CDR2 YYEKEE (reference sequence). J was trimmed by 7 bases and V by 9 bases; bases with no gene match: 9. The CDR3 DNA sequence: TGTGCCACCTATGGACAGGGGGCGGAAGAGCAGTACTTC. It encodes CATYGQGAEEQYF.

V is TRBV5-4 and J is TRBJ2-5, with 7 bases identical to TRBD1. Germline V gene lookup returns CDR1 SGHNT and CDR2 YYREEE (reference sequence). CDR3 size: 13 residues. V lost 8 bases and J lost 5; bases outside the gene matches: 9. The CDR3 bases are TGTGCCAGTCAATGGGACAGATGGGAGACCCAGTACTTC. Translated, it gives CASQWDRWETQYF.

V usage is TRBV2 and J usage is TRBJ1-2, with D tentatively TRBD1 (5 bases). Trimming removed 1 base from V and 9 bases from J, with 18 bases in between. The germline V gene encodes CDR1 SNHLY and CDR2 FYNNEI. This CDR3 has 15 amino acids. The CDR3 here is CASSEERTGGRSYTF. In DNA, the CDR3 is TGTGCCAGCAGTGAAGAGAGGACGGGGGGTAGAAGCTACACCTTC.

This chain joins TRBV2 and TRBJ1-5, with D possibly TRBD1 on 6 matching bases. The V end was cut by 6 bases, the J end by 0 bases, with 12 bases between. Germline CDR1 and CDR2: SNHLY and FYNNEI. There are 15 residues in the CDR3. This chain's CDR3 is CASSGGQSSNQPQHF. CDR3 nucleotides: TGTGCCAGCAGCGGCGGACAGTCTAGCAATCAGCCCCAGCATTTT. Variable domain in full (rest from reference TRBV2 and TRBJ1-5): EPEVTQTPSHQVTQMGQEVILRCVPISNHLYFYWYRQILGQKVEFLVSFYNNEISEKSEIFDDQFSVERPDGSNFTLKIRSTKLEDSAMYFCASSGGQSSNQPQHFGDGTRLSIL.